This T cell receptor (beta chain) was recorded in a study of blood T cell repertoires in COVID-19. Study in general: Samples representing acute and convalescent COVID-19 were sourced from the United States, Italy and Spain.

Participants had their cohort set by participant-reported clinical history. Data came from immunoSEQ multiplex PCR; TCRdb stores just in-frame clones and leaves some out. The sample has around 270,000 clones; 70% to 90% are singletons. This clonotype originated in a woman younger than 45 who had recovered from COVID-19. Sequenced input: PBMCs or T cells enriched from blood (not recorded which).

The CDR3 loop reads CATILDRPTTDTQYF. CDR3 sequence (DNA): TGTGCCACCATCCTGGACAGGCCCACCACAGATACGCAGTATTTT. The J gene is TRBJ2-3, the V gene TRBV28; 7 bases map to TRBD1. Germline-derived CDR1 and CDR2 are MDHEN and SYDVKM. The CDR3 totals 15 residues. J gave up 2 bases and V 10 bases, and 12 bases lay outside the gene matches. Together with reference TRBV28 and TRBJ2-3, the CDR3 gives the full variable domain: DVKVTQSSRYLVKRTGEKVFLECVQDMDHENMFWYRQDPGLGLRLIYFSYDVKMKEKGDIPEGYSVSREKKERFSLILESASTNQTSMYLCATILDRPTTDTQYFGPGTRLTVL.